This T cell receptor beta chain was observed in a study of cytotoxic CD8 clonotypes in ibrutinib-treated CLL. About the research overall: Among the samples, the mean was roughly 240,000 productive templates and fewer than 95,000 productive rearrangements.

This table comes from immunoSEQ multiplex PCR, and its TCRdb copy is limited to in-frame clones, with some not included. In the table there are 25,000 to 30,000 clones, about three quarters of which are singletons. The germline V gene has CDR1 SGHTA and CDR2 FQGNSA. Trimming removed 5 bases from V and 5 bases from J, with 8 bases in between. The CDR3 is 12 residues long. The V and J genes are TRBV7-2 and TRBJ2-3, with D hard to call. The input for sequencing was PBMCs, taken after 24 months of ibrutinib treatment. This TCR was recovered from a human donor with chronic lymphocytic leukemia. DNA of the CDR3: TGTGCCAGCAGCCCCCAGCGAGATACGCAGTATTTT. It specifies CASSPQRDTQYF.